The 29 T cell receptor beta chains reported below all come from one sample, sequenced in a study of T cells after yellow fever vaccination. One entry per CDR3 protein, called by TCRdb with MiXCR from the 5' RACE reads. Of more than 95,000 distinct CDR3 sequences listed, about 8.4% are singletons. The sample here was CD8+ T cells sorted from PBMCs, taken on the day of the yellow fever booster vaccination. These TCRs come from a man aged 18 to 29 who received the YFV17D yellow fever vaccine.

Only a few counts were recorded for this clonotype. This chain uses TRBV6-2 or TRBV6-3 with TRBJ2-7, with D uncertain. The CDR3 covers 14 residues. V shed 2 bases and J shed 3 bases, with 11 bases lying between them. Germline V gives CDR1 MNHEY, CDR2 SVGEGT. As DNA, the CDR3 is TGTGCCAGCAGTTACCGTTCTACAATCTACGAGCAGTACTTC. Its protein product is CASSYRSTIYEQYF.

In its sample, this clonotype was seen many times. The rearrangement joins TRBV5-4 to TRBJ1-1, with D possibly being TRBD1 (6 bases). Germline V CDR1 and CDR2: SGHNT, YYREEE (reference sequence). CDR3 length equals 15 residues. Trimming removed 4 bases from V and 3 bases from J, with 16 bases in between. The CDR3 here is CASSDWTAKHTEAFF. The CDR3 DNA follows: TGTGCCAGCAGCGATTGGACAGCTAAGCACACTGAAGCTTTCTTT.

This clonotype was counted a few times. This rearrangement joins TRBV7-2 to TRBJ2-3; D gene uncertain. With 5 bases removed from V and 11 bases from J, the gap between germline ends came to 14 bases. Germline V gives CDR1 SGHTA, CDR2 FQGNSA. CDR3 length equals 12 residues. The CDR3 spells CASSPGPLGQYF. The CDR3 DNA reads TGTGCCAGCAGCCCTGGACCTCTAGGGCAGTATTTT. Full variable domain (rest looked up from reference TRBV7-2 and TRBJ2-3): GAGVSQSPSNKVTEKGKDVELRCDPISGHTALYWYRQSLGQGLEFLIYFQGNSAPDKSGLPSDRFSAERTGGSVSTLTIQRTQQEDSAVYLCASSPGPLGQYFGPGTRLTVL.

The V gene is TRBV4-3, the J gene TRBJ2-5, with 7 bases matching TRBD2. This CDR3 has 15 amino acids. V shed 3 bases and J 5 bases; nucleotides not matched to a gene: 9. From germline, CDR1 is LGHNA and CDR2 YSLEER. In nucleotides, the CDR3 is TGCGCCAGCAGCCATGACCTTCGGGACTATGAGACCCAGTACTTC. Its translation is CASSHDLRDYETQYF.

This chain links TRBV12-2 with TRBJ2-1; TRBD2 is taken as the D call from the table, unchecked against the DNA. TRBV12-2 is shown as a pseudogene. CDR3 length: 14 amino acids. In DNA form, the CDR3 reads TGTGCAAGTCGCAACTCGGCGGGGTACAATGAGCAGTTCTTC. Translating gives CASRNSAGYNEQFF.

This chain links TRBV6-6 with TRBJ2-5; D ambiguous. This CDR3 spans 15 amino acids. Germline CDR1 and CDR2: MNHNY and SVGAGI (reference sequence). Trimming stripped 4 bases from V and 1 base from J, with 13 bases between. CDR3 in DNA: TGTGCCAGCAGTTCCGTCAGGATTTCCCAAGAGACCCAGTACTTC. The encoded protein is CASSSVRISQETQYF.

The genes are TRBV9 and TRBJ1-1; D ambiguous. Germline loops: CDR1 SGDLS, CDR2 YYNGEE. Trimming stripped 4 bases from V and 2 bases from J, with 12 bases between. CDR3 length equals 14 residues. The CDR3 region is CASSPSLANTEAFF. In DNA, the CDR3 is TGTGCCAGCAGCCCCAGTTTAGCAAACACTGAAGCTTTCTTT.

This clonotype was seen only a few times. This rearrangement joins TRBV7-2 to TRBJ1-5, with D unclear. V shed 1 base and J shed 8 bases, with 12 bases lying between them. The V gene's germline CDR1 is SGHTA and CDR2 FQGNSA. The CDR3 is 14 amino acids. CDR3 amino acids: CASSLEFRQEPQHF. For the CDR3, the DNA is TGTGCCAGCAGCTTAGAATTCCGCCAGGAGCCCCAGCATTTT.

This clonotype was detected a few times. The chain is built from TRBV4-1 and TRBJ2-7; tentative D call: TRBD1 (7 bases). CDR1 is MGHRA and CDR2 is YSYEKL in the germline V gene. Deletions cut 4 bases from V and 0 bases from J, with 34 bases between. The CDR3 loop spans 22 amino acids. This CDR3 reads CASSPRGTGVGGRTSPSYEQYF. DNA for the CDR3: TGCGCCAGCAGCCCGCGTGGAACAGGGGTCGGGGGAAGGACTTCACCCTCCTACGAGCAGTACTTC.

This clonotype came up a few times. V is TRBV29-1 and J is TRBJ2-1; 10 bases fit TRBD2. The J segment lost 7 bases and the V segment lost 5 bases, leaving 5 bases of the junction unmatched. CDR1 and CDR2 from the germline V gene are SQVTM and ANQGSEA. The CDR3 length is 13 residues. CDR3 DNA: TGCAGCGTTAGCGGGGGGGCGTTAAATGAGCAGTTCTTC. Amino acids: CSVSGGALNEQFF.

Ten or more counts support this clonotype. The rearrangement links TRBV20-1 to TRBJ2-1; TRBD1 matches 9 bases. The CDR3 length is 15 residues. Trimming removed 0 bases from V and 2 bases from J; junction bases left unmatched: 2. Germline V gives CDR1 DFQATT, CDR2 SNEGSKA (reference sequence). CDR3 nucleotide sequence: TGCAGTGCTAGAGACCGACAGGGGGCCTACAATGAGCAGTTCTTC. Its protein product is CSARDRQGAYNEQFF.

The rearrangement links TRBV5-1 to TRBJ2-7; D ambiguous. V gave up 2 bases and J gave up 0 bases, with 12 bases separating them. The CDR3 contains 15 residues. Germline CDR1 reads SGHRS; CDR2 reads YFSETQ. CDR3 sequence: CASSLWEVHSYEQYF. CDR3 bases: TGCGCCAGCAGCTTATGGGAAGTCCACTCCTACGAGCAGTACTTC. Full variable domain (outside the CDR3, taken from reference TRBV5-1 and TRBJ2-7): KAGVTQTPRYLIKTRGQQVTLSCSPISGHRSVSWYQQTPGQGLQFLFEYFSETQRNKGNFPGRFSGRQFSNSRSEMNVSTLELGDSALYLCASSLWEVHSYEQYFGPGTRLTVT.

In its sample, this clonotype was seen a few times. The J gene is TRBJ2-5, the V gene TRBV7-9, with D maybe TRBD2 (7 bases). The CDR3 is made up of 15 amino acids. In germline, CDR1 is SEHNR, CDR2 FQNEAQ (reference sequence). The V gene lost 5 bases and the J gene lost 5 bases, with 18 bases spanning the gap. CDR3: CASSPGGRSGETQYF. The CDR3 nucleotides read TGTGCCAGCAGCCCGGGGGGCCGATCGGGGGAGACCCAGTACTTC.

This clonotype was seen more than once but under ten times. CDR3 protein: CSAHSTGATEAFF. The CDR3 DNA reads TGCAGCGCCCACAGTACAGGGGCCACTGAAGCTTTCTTT. The chain combines TRBV29-1 with TRBJ1-1; 7 nucleotides align to TRBD1. From germline, CDR1 is SQVTM and CDR2 ANQGSEA. The CDR3 is made up of 13 amino acids. The V segment lost 7 bases and the J segment 4 bases; nucleotides outside the gene matches: 9.

This clonotype has a handful of counts. This rearrangement joins TRBV12-3 or TRBV12-4 to TRBJ2-3, with 10 positions matching TRBD1. The CDR3 covers 15 residues. J gave up 4 bases and V 5 bases, and 6 bases lay outside the gene matches. The CDR3: CASSTGTGDADTQYF. DNA for the CDR3: TGTGCCAGCAGTACCGGGACAGGGGACGCAGATACGCAGTATTTT.

The rearrangement uses TRBV20-1 and TRBJ1-6, with D unclear. The CDR3 spans 14 residues. The germline CDR1 and CDR2 sequences are DFQATT and SNEGSKA (reference sequence). V lost 2 bases to trimming and J lost 7 bases, with 12 bases between them. CDR3 loop: CSARYGRSNSPLHF. For the CDR3, the DNA is TGCAGTGCTAGATACGGGCGGTCAAATTCACCCCTCCACTTT.

J is TRBJ2-1 and V is TRBV29-1, with D maybe TRBD2 (6 bases). From germline, CDR1 is SQVTM and CDR2 ANQGSEA. The germline V and J ends were trimmed by 1 base and 8 bases, with 18 bases remaining between them. The CDR3 extends over 15 amino acids. CDR3: CSVEGRVVGGDEQFF. The CDR3 region has the DNA TGCAGCGTTGAAGGAAGGGTGGTGGGCGGGGATGAGCAGTTCTTC.

This clonotype appeared a few times. The V call is TRBV6-5, the J call TRBJ1-2; 10 positions match TRBD1. This CDR3 region has 16 residues. Germline trimming cut 0 bases from V and 6 bases from J; bases unmatched to any gene: 7. The germline CDR1 and CDR2 sequences are MNHEY and SVGAGI. The CDR3 coding sequence is TGTGCCAGCAGTTACTCTGGACAGGGGGGGCGAGATGGCTACACCTTC. Translating it yields CASSYSGQGGRDGYTF.

The chain recombines TRBV27 with TRBJ2-1; D not resolved. The CDR3 sequence is 15 residues long. The V gene lost 5 bases and the J gene lost 4 bases, with 15 bases spanning the gap. Germline CDR1 MNHEY, CDR2 SMNVEV (reference sequence). The DNA of the CDR3 is TGTGCCAGCAGTGGTCTGCTAGAGGCGTACAATGAGCAGTTCTTC. Amino acid sequence: CASSGLLEAYNEQFF.

This clonotype was detected a few times. The V gene is TRBV2, the J gene TRBJ2-7; 8 nucleotides line up with TRBD2. V trimming: 2 bases; J trimming: 3 bases; junction bases outside the gene matches: 3. This CDR3 has 14 residues. Germline V gene data show CDR1 as SNHLY and CDR2 as FYNNEI. Here the CDR3 DNA reads TGTGCCAGCAGTGAACTAGCGGGTGACTACGAGCAGTACGTC. Protein: CASSELAGDYEQYV.

The chain couples TRBV6-6 to TRBJ1-4; D possibly corresponds to TRBD1 (6 bases). The germline gives CDR1 MNHNY, CDR2 SVGAGI (reference sequence). The CDR3 has 13 amino acids. The ends were cut back, 6 bases at V and 8 bases at J, with 13 bases in the middle. The CDR3 sequence: CASRERTDEKLFF. The DNA for the CDR3 is TGTGCCAGCAGAGAGAGGACAGACGAAAAACTGTTTTTT.

This clonotype came up a few times. The J gene is TRBJ2-6, the V gene TRBV7-3, with 7 bases lining up with TRBD1. Germline trimming cut 2 bases from V and 3 bases from J; bases unmatched to any gene: 4. Germline V gene lookup returns CDR1 SGHTA and CDR2 FQGTGA. CDR3 length equals 16 residues. The CDR3 nucleotides are TGTGCCAGCAGCTTAGAAGGGGGCCTTGGGGCCAACGTCCTGACTTTC. Encoded protein: CASSLEGGLGANVLTF.

This clonotype has a handful of counts. J is TRBJ2-3 and V is TRBV10-3; a weak D match, TRBD1 (6 bases). The germline gives CDR1 ENHRY, CDR2 SYGVKD. CDR3 size: 15 residues. V was shortened by 3 bases and J by 2 bases, with 12 bases between the two germline ends. The CDR3 is CAISDRGDSTDTQYF. In nucleotides, the CDR3 is TGTGCCATCAGTGACAGGGGCGACTCCACAGATACGCAGTATTTT.

This clonotype was found a few times. The chain joins TRBV20-1 to TRBJ2-4, with 12 bases lining up with TRBD1. There are 18 residues in the CDR3. CDR1 DFQATT and CDR2 SNEGSKA come from the germline V gene (reference sequence). With V trimmed by 6 bases and J by 0 bases, 12 bases remained unmatched. The CDR3, as DNA: TGCAGTGCCCCGGGACAGGGGGCGCTTCAGCAAGCCAAAAACATTCAGTACTTC. Translation gives CSAPGQGALQQAKNIQYF.

The chain has TRBV27 and TRBJ2-7; perhaps TRBD1 as D (5 bases). Trimming left V 7 bases short and J 0 bases short, with 10 bases between. CDR1 and CDR2 (germline): MNHEY, SMNVEV (reference sequence). This CDR3 has 13 residues. The CDR3 loop reads CASNQGSSYEQYF. The CDR3, as DNA: TGTGCCAGCAACCAGGGCAGCTCCTACGAGCAGTACTTC.

This clonotype was counted only a few times. The chain links TRBV6-5 to TRBJ2-2, with TRBD1 matching 11 bases. The CDR3 runs 14 residues. V lost 5 bases, J lost 6 bases, and 2 bases stayed unmatched. The germline V gene has CDR1 MNHEY and CDR2 SVGAGI. The CDR3 here is CASSGQGAPGELFF. For the CDR3, the DNA is TGTGCCAGCAGTGGACAGGGGGCTCCCGGGGAGCTGTTTTTT.

This clonotype was picked up a small number of times. The gene calls are TRBV28 and TRBJ1-5; no definite D call. The germline V gene has CDR1 MDHEN and CDR2 SYDVKM. V lost 6 bases, J lost 3 bases, and 12 bases lay in between. CDR3 length: 14 amino acids. CDR3 amino acids: CASRPPRFNQPQHF. DNA of the CDR3: TGTGCCAGCAGGCCTCCAAGGTTCAATCAGCCCCAGCATTTT.

The V gene is TRBV24-1, the J gene TRBJ1-2; unclear D gene. V lost 4 bases to trimming and J lost 4 bases, with 12 bases between them. The length of the CDR3 is 14 residues. Germline V gene lookup returns CDR1 KGHDR and CDR2 SFDVKD. The CDR3 sequence: CATSDSPLAYGYTF. The DNA for the CDR3 is TGTGCCACCAGTGACTCACCTCTGGCCTATGGCTACACCTTC.

The chain uses TRBV6-5 and TRBJ2-3; weak D call: TRBD2 (6 bases). The V gene lost 9 bases and the J gene lost 2 bases, with 12 bases spanning the gap. Germline CDR1 reads MNHEY; CDR2 reads SVGAGI. CDR3 size: 13 residues. The chain's CDR3 is CASRRDFTDTQYF. As DNA, the CDR3 is TGTGCCAGTCGCCGGGACTTCACAGATACGCAGTATTTT.